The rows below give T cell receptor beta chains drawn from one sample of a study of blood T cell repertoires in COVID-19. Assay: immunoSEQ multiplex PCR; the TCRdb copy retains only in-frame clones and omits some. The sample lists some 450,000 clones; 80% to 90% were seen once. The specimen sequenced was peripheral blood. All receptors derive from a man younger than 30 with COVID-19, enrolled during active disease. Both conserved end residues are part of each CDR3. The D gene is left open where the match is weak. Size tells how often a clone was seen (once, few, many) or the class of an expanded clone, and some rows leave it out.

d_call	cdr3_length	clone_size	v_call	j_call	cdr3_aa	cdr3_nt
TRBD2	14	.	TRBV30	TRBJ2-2	CAWNGGRMTGELFF	TGTGCCTGGAATGGCGGGAGGATGACCGGGGAGCTGTTTTTT
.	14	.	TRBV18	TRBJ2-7	CASSPSGSSYEQYF	TGTGCCAGCTCACCCTCCGGGAGCTCCTACGAGCAGTACTTC
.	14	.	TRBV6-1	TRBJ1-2	CASSERAGRGGYTF	TGTGCCAGCAGTGAGCGGGCAGGGAGGGGCGGCTACACCTTC
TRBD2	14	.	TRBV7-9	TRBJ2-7	CASSPGLAGGEQYF	TGTGCCAGCAGCCCGGGACTAGCGGGGGGGGAGCAGTACTTC
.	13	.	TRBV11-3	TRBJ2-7	CASSLRPGAEQYF	TGTGCCAGCAGCTTAAGGCCCGGAGCTGAGCAGTACTTC
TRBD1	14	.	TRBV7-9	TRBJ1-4	CASSRTGGNEKLFF	TGTGCCAGCAGCAGGACAGGGGGTAATGAAAAACTGTTTTTT
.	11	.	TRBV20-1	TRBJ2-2	CSALRGGELFF	TGCAGTGCCCTCCGAGGCGGGGAGCTGTTTTTT
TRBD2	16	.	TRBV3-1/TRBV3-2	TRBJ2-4	CASSPFLGAGGNIQYF	TGTGCCAGCAGCCCCTTTCTTGGGGCGGGGGGAAACATTCAGTACTTC
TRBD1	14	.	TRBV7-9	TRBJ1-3	CASSPTGAGNTIYF	TGTGCCAGCAGCCCTACAGGGGCTGGAAACACCATATATTTT
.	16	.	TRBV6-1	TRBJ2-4	CASSDTTGYGKNIQYF	TGTGCCAGCAGTGACACTACAGGGTACGGCAAAAACATTCAGTACTTC
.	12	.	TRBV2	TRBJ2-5	CASRPRVETQYF	TGTGCCAGCAGACCCAGGGTGGAGACCCAGTACTTC
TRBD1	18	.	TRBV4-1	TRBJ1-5	CASRHTLDRGIHHQPQHF	TGCGCCAGCAGACACACTCTTGACAGGGGCATCCATCATCAGCCCCAGCATTTT
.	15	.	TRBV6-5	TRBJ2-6	CASSSQGSGANVLTF	TGTGCCAGCAGTTCACAGGGTTCCGGGGCCAACGTCCTGACTTTC
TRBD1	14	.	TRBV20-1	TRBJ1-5	CSASRTGEDQPQHF	TGCAGTGCTAGTCGGACAGGGGAAGATCAGCCCCAGCATTTT
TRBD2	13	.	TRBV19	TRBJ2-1	CASRGLAGDEQFF	TGTGCCAGTAGGGGACTAGCGGGAGATGAGCAGTTCTTC
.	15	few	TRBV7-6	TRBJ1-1	CASSLAGLGNTEAFF	TGTGCCAGCAGCTTAGCGGGGCTCGGGAACACTGAAGCTTTCTTT
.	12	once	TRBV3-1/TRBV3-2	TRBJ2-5	CASSHRGKTQYF	TGTGCCAGCAGCCATCGGGGAAAGACCCAGTACTTC
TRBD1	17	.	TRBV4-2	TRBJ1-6	CASSQRPQGAVGSPLHF	TGTGCCAGCAGCCAAAGACCACAGGGGGCTGTAGGGTCACCCCTCCACTTT
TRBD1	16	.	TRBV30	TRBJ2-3	CAWSVGGDRKTDTQYF	TGTGCCTGGAGTGTTGGAGGGGACAGGAAAACAGATACGCAGTATTTT
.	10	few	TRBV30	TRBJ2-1	CAWSRGEQFF	TGTGCCTGGAGTAGGGGTGAGCAGTTCTTC
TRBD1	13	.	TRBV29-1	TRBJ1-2	CSVRDRGLDGYTF	TGCAGCGTTCGGGACAGGGGGCTTGATGGCTACACCTTC
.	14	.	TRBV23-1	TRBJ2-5	CASSHSPYQETQYF	TGCGCCAGCAGTCATTCCCCCTACCAAGAGACCCAGTACTTC
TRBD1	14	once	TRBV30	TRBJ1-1	CAWTGTGVGTEAFF	TGTGCCTGGACCGGGACAGGGGTGGGCACTGAAGCTTTCTTT
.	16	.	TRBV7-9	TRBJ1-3	CASSLGAGLAGNTIYF	TGTGCCAGCAGCTTAGGTGCAGGGCTTGCTGGAAACACCATATATTTT
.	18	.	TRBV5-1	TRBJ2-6	CASSLALKGGSGANVLTF	TGCGCCAGCAGCTTGGCCTTGAAAGGGGGCTCTGGGGCCAACGTCCTGACTTTC
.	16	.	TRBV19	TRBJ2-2	CASSIGGRIFTGELFF	TGTGCCAGTAGTATAGGAGGGCGAATCTTCACCGGGGAGCTGTTTTTT
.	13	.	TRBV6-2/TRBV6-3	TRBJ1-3	CASSRSSGNTIYF	TGTGCCAGCAGTCGGAGCTCTGGAAACACCATATATTTT
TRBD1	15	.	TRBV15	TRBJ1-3	CATSRDRYSGNTIYF	TGTGCCACCAGCAGGGACAGGTACTCTGGAAACACCATATATTTT
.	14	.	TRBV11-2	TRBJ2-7	CASSPNTDDYEQYF	TGTGCCAGCAGCCCAAATACAGACGACTACGAGCAGTACTTC
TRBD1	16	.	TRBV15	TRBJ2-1	CATSRFRDSDYNEQFF	TGTGCCACCAGCAGATTCCGGGACAGTGATTACAATGAGCAGTTCTTC
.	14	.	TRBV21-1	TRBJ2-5	CASSNPRVEKTQYF	TGTGCCAGCAGCAACCCGAGGGTTGAGAAGACCCAGTACTTC
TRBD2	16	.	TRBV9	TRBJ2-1	CASSVGLADSWTPIIF	TGTGCCAGCAGCGTAGGGCTAGCGGACTCATGGACCCCGATAATCTTC
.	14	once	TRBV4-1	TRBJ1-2	CASSQERQNDGYTF	TGCGCCAGCAGCCAAGAGAGGCAGAATGATGGCTACACCTTC
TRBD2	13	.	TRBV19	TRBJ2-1	CASKGAGVNEQFF	TGTGCCAGTAAGGGAGCGGGAGTAAATGAGCAGTTCTTC
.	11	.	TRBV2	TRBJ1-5	CASSREEPQHF	TGTGCCAGCAGTAGGGAGGAGCCCCAGCATTTT
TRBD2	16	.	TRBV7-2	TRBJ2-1	CASSLAPAGASGEQFF	TGTGCCAGCAGCTTAGCGCCGGCGGGAGCCTCAGGGGAGCAGTTCTTC
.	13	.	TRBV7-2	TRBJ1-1	CASSLTGRGEAFF	TGTGCCAGCAGCTTAACAGGGCGGGGGGAAGCTTTCTTT
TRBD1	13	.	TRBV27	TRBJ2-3	CASSRQGWVTQYF	TGTGCCAGCAGTAGACAGGGGTGGGTTACGCAGTATTTT
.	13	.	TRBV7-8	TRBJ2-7	CASSPSSGREQYF	TGTGCCAGCAGCCCGAGTTCAGGTCGGGAGCAGTACTTC
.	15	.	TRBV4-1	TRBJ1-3	CASSQVADKGNTIYF	TGCGCCAGCAGCCAAGTTGCGGACAAGGGAAACACCATATATTTT
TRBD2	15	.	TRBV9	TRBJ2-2	CASSVIAGPPGELFF	TGTGCCAGCAGCGTTATAGCGGGACCACCCGGGGAGCTGTTTTTT
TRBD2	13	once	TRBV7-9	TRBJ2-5	CASSLTSGETQYF	TGTGCCAGCAGCTTAACTAGCGGCGAGACCCAGTACTTC
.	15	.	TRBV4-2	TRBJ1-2	CASSQERQGNYGYTF	TGTGCCAGCAGCCAAGAAAGGCAGGGGAACTATGGCTACACCTTC
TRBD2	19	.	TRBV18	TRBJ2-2	CASSTPGLAGGLNTGELFF	TGTGCCAGCTCAACGCCGGGACTAGCGGGGGGTCTGAACACCGGGGAGCTGTTTTTT